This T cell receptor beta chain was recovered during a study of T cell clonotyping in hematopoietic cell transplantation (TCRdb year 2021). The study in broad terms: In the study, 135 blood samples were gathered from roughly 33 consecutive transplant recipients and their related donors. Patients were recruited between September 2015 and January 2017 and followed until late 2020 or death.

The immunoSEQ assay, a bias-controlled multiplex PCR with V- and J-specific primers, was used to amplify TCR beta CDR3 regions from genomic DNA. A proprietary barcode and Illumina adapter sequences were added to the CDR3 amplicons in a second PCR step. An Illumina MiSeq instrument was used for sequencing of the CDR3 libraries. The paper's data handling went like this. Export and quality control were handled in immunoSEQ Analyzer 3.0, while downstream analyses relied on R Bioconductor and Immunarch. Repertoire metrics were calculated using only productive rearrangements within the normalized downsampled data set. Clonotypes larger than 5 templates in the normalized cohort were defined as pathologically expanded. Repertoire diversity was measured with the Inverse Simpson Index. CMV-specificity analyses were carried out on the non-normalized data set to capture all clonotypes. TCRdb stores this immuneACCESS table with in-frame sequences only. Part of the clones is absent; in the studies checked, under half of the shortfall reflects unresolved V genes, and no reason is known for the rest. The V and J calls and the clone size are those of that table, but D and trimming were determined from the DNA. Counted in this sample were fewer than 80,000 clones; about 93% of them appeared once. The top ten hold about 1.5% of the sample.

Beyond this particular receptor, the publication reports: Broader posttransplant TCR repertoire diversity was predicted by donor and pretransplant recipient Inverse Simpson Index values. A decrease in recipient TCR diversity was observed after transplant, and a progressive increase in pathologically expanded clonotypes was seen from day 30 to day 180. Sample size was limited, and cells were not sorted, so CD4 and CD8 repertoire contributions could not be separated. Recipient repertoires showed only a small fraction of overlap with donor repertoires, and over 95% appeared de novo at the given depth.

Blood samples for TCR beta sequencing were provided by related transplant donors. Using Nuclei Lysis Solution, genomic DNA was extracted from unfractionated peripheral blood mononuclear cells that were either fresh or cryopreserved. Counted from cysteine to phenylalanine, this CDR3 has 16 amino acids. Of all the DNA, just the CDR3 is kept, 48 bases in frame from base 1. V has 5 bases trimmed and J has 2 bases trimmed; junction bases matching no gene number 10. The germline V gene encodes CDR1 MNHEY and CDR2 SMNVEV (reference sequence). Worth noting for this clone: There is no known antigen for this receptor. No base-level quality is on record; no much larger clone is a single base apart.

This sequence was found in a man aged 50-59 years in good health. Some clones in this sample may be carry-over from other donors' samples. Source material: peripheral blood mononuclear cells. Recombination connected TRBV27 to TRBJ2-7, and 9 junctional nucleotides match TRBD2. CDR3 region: CASSPLAGGVPYEQYF. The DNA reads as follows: TGTGCCAGCAGTCCCCTGGCGGGAGGGGTCCCCTACGAGCAGTACTTC.